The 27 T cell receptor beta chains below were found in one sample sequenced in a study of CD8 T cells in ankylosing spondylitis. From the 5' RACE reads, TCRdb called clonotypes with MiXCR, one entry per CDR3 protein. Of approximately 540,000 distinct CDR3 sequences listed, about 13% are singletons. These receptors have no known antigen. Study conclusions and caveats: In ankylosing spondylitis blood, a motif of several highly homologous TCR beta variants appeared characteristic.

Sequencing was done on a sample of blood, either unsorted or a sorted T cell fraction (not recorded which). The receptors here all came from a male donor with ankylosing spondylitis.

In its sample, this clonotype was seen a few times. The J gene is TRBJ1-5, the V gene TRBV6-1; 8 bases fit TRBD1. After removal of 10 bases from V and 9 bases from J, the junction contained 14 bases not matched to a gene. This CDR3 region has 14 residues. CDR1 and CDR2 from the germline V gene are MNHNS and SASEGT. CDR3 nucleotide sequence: TGTGCCACCCTAAGAGGACAGGGTGTGGGGCCCCAGCATTTT. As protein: CATLRGQGVGPQHF.

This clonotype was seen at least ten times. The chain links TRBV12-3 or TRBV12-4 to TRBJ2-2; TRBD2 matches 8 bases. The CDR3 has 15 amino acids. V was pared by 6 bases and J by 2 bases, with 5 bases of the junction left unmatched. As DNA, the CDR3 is TGTGCCAGCAGCGGACTAGCTTCTAACACCGGGGAGCTGTTTTTT. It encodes CASSGLASNTGELFF.

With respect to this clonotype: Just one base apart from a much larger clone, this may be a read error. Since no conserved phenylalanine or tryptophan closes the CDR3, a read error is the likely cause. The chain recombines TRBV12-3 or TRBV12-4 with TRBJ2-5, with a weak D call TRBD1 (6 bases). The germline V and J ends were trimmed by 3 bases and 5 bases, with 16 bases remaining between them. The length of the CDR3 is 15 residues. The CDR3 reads CASSFPQQGRETQYI. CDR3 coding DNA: TGTGCCAGCAGTTTCCCTCAACAGGGTAGGGAGACCCAGTACATC.

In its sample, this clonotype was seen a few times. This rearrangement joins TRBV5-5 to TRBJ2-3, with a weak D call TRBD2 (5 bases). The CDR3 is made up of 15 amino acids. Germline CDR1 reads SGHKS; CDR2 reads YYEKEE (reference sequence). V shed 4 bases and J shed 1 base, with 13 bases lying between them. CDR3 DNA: TGTGCCAGCAGCCGAGGGAGTGTAGGCACAGATACGCAGTATTTT. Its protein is CASSRGSVGTDTQYF. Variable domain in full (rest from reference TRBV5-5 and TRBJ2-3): DAGVTQSPTHLIKTRGQQVTLRCSPISGHKSVSWYQQVLGQGPQFIFQYYEKEERGRGNFPDRFSARQFPNYSSELNVNALLLGDSALYLCASSRGSVGTDTQYFGPGTRLTVL.

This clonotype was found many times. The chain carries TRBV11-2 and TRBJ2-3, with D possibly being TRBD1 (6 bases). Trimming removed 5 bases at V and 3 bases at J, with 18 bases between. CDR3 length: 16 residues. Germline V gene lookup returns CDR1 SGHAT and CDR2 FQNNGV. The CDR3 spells CASSHTRGRWTDTQYF. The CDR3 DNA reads TGTGCCAGCAGCCACACCAGGGGCCGTTGGACAGATACGCAGTATTTT.

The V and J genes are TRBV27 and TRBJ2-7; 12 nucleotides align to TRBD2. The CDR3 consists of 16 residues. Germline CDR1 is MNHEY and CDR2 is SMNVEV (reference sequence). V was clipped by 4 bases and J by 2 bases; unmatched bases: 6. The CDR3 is CASSYLLAGGTYEQYF. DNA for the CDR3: TGTGCCAGCAGTTACCTACTAGCGGGAGGTACCTACGAGCAGTACTTC.

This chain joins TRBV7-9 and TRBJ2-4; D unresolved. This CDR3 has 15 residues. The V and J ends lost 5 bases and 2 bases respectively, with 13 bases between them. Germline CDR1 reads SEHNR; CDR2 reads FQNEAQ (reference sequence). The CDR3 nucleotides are TGTGCCAGCAGCACCGCCCGAGGTTCCAAAAACATTCAGTACTTC. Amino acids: CASSTARGSKNIQYF.

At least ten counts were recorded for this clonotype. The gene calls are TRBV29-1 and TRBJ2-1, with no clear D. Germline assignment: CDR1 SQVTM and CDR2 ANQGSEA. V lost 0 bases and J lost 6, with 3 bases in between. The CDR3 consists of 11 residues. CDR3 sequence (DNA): TGCAGCGTTGAAGAAGCCAATGAGCAGTTCTTC. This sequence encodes CSVEEANEQFF.

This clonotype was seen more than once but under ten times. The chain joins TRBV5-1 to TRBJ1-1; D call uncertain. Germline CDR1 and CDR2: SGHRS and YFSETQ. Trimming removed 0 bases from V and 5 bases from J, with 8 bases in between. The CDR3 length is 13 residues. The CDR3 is CASSLVPETEAFF. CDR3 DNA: TGCGCCAGCAGCTTGGTCCCCGAAACTGAAGCTTTCTTT.

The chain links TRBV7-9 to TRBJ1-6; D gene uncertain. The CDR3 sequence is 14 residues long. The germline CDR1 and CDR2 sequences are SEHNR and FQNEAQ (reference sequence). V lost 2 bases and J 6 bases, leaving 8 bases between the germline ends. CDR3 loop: CASSLRTANSPLHF. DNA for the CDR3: TGTGCCAGCAGCTTACGGACTGCTAATTCACCCCTCCACTTT.

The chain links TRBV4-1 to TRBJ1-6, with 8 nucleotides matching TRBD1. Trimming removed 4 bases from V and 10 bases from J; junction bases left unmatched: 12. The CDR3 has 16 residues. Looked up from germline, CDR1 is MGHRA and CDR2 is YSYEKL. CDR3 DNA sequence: TGCGCCAGCAGCCCCATGGGGTCAGGGGGCAAATCACCCCTCCACTTT. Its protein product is CASSPMGSGGKSPLHF.

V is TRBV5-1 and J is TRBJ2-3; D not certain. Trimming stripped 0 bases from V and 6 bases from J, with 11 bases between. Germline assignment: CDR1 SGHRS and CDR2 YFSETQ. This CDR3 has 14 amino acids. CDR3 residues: CASSLASRQDTQYF. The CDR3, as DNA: TGCGCCAGCAGCTTGGCCTCCCGGCAGGATACGCAGTATTTT. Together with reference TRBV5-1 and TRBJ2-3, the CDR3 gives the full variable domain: KAGVTQTPRYLIKTRGQQVTLSCSPISGHRSVSWYQQTPGQGLQFLFEYFSETQRNKGNFPGRFSGRQFSNSRSEMNVSTLELGDSALYLCASSLASRQDTQYFGPGTRLTVL.

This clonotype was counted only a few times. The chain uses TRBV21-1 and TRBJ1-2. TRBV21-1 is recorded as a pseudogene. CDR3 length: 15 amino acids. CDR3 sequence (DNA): TGTGCCAGCAGCAAGCCCACCATGATTGGCTATGGCTACACCTTC. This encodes CASSKPTMIGYGYTF.

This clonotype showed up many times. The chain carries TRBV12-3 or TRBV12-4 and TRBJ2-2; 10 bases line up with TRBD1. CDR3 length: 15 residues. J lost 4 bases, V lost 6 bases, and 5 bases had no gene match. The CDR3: CASRRQGAGTGELFF. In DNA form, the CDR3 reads TGTGCCAGCAGGAGACAGGGGGCTGGCACCGGGGAGCTGTTTTTT.

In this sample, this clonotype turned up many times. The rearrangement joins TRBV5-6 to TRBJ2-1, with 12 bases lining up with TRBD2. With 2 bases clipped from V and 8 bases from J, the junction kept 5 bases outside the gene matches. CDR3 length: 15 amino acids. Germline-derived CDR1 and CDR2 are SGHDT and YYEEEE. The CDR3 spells CASSFRLAGADEQFF. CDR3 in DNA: TGTGCCAGCAGCTTTAGACTAGCGGGAGCGGATGAGCAGTTCTTC. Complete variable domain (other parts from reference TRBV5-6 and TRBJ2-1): DAGVTQSPTHLIKTRGQQVTLRCSPKSGHDTVSWYQQALGQGPQFIFQYYEEEERQRGNFPDRFSGHQFPNYSSELNVNALLLGDSALYLCASSFRLAGADEQFFGPGTRLTVL.

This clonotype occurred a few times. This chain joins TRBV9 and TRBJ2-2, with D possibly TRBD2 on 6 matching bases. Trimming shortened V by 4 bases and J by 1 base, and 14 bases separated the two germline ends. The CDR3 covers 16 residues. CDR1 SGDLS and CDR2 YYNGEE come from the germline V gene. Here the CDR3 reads CASSPRVAENTGELFF. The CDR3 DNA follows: TGTGCCAGCAGCCCCCGGGTAGCGGAGAACACCGGGGAGCTGTTTTTT. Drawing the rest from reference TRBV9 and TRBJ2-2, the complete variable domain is DSGVTQTPKHLITATGQRVTLRCSPRSGDLSVYWYQQSLDQGLQFLIQYYNGEERAKGNILERFSAQQFPDLHSELNLSSLELGDSALYFCASSPRVAENTGELFFGEGSRLTVL.

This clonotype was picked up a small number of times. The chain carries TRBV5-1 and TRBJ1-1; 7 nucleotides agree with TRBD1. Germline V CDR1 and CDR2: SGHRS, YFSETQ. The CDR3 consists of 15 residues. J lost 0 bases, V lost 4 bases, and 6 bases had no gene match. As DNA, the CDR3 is TGCGCCAGCAGCGGGTCGACAGGGATGAACACTGAAGCTTTCTTT. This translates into CASSGSTGMNTEAFF.

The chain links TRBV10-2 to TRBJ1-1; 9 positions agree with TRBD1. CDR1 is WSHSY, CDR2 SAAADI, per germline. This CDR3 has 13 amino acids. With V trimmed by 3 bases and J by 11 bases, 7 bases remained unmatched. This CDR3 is CASSDRQGGLAFF. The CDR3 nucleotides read TGCGCCAGCAGTGATCGACAGGGGGGGCTTGCTTTCTTT.

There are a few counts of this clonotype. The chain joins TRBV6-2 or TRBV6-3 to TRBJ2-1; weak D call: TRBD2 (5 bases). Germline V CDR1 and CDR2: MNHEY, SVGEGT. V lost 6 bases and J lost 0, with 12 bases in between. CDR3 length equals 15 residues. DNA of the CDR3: TGTGCCAGCAGCGAGGGATCTAGCTCCTACAATGAGCAGTTCTTC. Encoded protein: CASSEGSSSYNEQFF.

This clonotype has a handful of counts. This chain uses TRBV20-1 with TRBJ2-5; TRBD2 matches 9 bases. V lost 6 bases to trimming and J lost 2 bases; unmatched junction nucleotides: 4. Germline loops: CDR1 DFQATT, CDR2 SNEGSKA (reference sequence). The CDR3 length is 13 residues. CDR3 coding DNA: TGCAGTGCATCGACTAGCGGACAAGAGACCCAGTACTTC. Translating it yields CSASTSGQETQYF.

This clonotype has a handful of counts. Here the CDR3 DNA reads TGTGCCAGCAGCTGGGGCAGTGGTGAGCAGTTCTTC. This translates into CASSWGSGEQFF. The chain couples TRBV5-6 to TRBJ2-1, with a possible D match to TRBD1 (5 bases). The length of the CDR3 is 12 residues. Trimming removed 3 bases at V and 9 bases at J, with 10 bases between. From germline, CDR1 is SGHDT and CDR2 YYEEEE.

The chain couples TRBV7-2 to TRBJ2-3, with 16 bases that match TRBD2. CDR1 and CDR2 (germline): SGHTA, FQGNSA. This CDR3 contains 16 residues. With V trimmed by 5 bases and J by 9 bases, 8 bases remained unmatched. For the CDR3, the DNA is TGTGCCAGCAGCAAGGGACTAGCGGGAGGGCCGGACACGCAGTATTTT. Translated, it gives CASSKGLAGGPDTQYF.

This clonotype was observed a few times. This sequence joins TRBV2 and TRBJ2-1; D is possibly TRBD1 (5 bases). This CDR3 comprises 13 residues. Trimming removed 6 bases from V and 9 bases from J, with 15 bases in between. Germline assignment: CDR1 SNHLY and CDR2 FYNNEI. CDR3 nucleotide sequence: TGTGCCAGCAGCGACCCATTTAGGGGTGAGCAGTTCTTC. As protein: CASSDPFRGEQFF.

As DNA, the CDR3 is TGCGCCAGCAGCGCCAGGACCGATATTTCTGGAAACACCATATATTTT. This encodes CASSARTDISGNTIYF. This chain links TRBV5-1 with TRBJ1-3, with D hard to call. V dropped 4 bases and J dropped 1 base, with 15 bases sitting between them. The CDR3 has 16 residues. Germline CDR1 reads SGHRS; CDR2 reads YFSETQ.

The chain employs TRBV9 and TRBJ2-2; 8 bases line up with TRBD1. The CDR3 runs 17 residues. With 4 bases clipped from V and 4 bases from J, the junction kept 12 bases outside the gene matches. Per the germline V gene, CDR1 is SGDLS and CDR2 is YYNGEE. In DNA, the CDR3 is TGTGCCAGCAGCCCCCTCGGTGGCAGGGGGCGCACCGGGGAGCTGTTTTTT. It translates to CASSPLGGRGRTGELFF. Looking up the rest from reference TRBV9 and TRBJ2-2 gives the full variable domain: DSGVTQTPKHLITATGQRVTLRCSPRSGDLSVYWYQQSLDQGLQFLIQYYNGEERAKGNILERFSAQQFPDLHSELNLSSLELGDSALYFCASSPLGGRGRTGELFFGEGSRLTVL.

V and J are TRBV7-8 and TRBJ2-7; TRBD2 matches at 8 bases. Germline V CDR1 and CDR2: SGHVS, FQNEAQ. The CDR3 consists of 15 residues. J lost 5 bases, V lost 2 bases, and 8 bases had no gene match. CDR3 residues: CASSLIGGRQNEQYF. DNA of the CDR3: TGTGCCAGCAGCTTAATTGGCGGGAGGCAAAACGAGCAGTACTTC.

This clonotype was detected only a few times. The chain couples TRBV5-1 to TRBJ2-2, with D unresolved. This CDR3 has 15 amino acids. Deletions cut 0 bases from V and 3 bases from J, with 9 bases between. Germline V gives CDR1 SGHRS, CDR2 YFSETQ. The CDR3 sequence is CASSLGVLDTGELFF. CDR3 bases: TGCGCCAGCAGCTTGGGAGTTTTAGACACCGGGGAGCTGTTTTTT. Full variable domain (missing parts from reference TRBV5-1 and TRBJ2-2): KAGVTQTPRYLIKTRGQQVTLSCSPISGHRSVSWYQQTPGQGLQFLFEYFSETQRNKGNFPGRFSGRQFSNSRSEMNVSTLELGDSALYLCASSLGVLDTGELFFGEGSRLTVL.